This TCR beta chain is from a study of sequential checkpoint blockade in melanoma (dated by TCRdb to between 2018 and 2021). Background for the entire study: In a 1:1 randomization, patients received either first-line nivolumab then ipilimumab (arm A) or ipilimumab then nivolumab (arm B). Maintenance nivolumab was given following each of the two trial sequences. For about two dozen patients, matched tumor biopsies were obtained before treatment and at week 13, following single-agent nivolumab (arm A) or ipilimumab (arm B). The same lesion was the source of approximately 80% of the matched pre- and post-treatment tumor biopsy pairs. DNA from about 100 pretreatment melanoma tumor samples underwent TCRbeta immunosequencing.

This clone was found a few times. The antigen this receptor binds is unknown. The sample holds no much larger clone one base away, and base qualities are not on file. The label giving this sample's treatment or condition can be read as: randomized to nivolumab then ipilimumab (arm A) or the reverse (arm B). None of the trial patients had been given prior DNA-damaging chemotherapy. Samples came from patients with melanoma in CheckMate 064, a randomized, open-label phase II trial of sequential checkpoint blockade. Genomic DNA from formalin-fixed paraffin-embedded (FFPE) tissue samples served as the input for tumor TCR sequencing. The research as a whole found: In the nivolumab-first arm (arm A), pretreatment tumor TIL clonality was associated with response (P = .04). Tumor T-cell fraction and clonality correlated with PD-L1 staining and CD8+ T-cell counts but not with mutational load. Larger, independent patient cohorts are needed to validate the response-prediction model that combines TCR metrics and mutation burden. Within-arm analyses of tumor T-cell fraction were limited by small sample sizes and reduced statistical power. Clinical benefit was about 30 times more likely to be achieved by patients whose tumor T-cell fraction and clonality increased by week 13.

CDR1 and CDR2 are read off the germline V gene (reference sequence) as MNHEY and SMNVEV. From the cysteine up to the phenylalanine, the CDR3 has a length of 16 residues. Only the CDR3 part of the read is kept: 48 bases, read in frame from the first base. V loses 0 bases of germline sequence and J loses 0 bases, and the interval between the two ends is 8 bases. TCRbeta CDR3 regions were immunosequenced from genomic DNA with the immunoSEQ Assay. Before high-throughput sequencing, the genomic DNA was amplified using bias-controlled multiplex PCR. On the authors' methods: To quantify the absolute abundance of each unique TCRbeta CDR3 region, the sequences were collapsed and filtered. Clonality, defined as 1 minus Pielou's evenness, was calculated using only productive rearrangements. Tumor T-cell fraction was calculated by normalizing TCRbeta template counts to the amount of usable DNA, which was estimated from several housekeeping genes. Clones with significantly greater frequencies in on-treatment versus baseline samples were identified using a previously published method. This immuneACCESS table, as held by TCRdb, lists in-frame sequences with V and J called but not all clones. Of the missing ones, under half trace to an unresolved V gene in checked studies; the others have no known cause. V, J and clone size are those of that table, while D and trimming were read from the DNA. The sample yields about 21,000 clones; around 25% were counted once. Under 8.5% of the sample comes from the top ten.

The chain uses TRBV27 and TRBJ2-2; no D gene can be assigned with confidence. This receptor was taken from a human donor with melanoma. The sample in question was tumor tissue (inferred from file names), obtained from a patient given nivolumab and ipilimumab in sequence. The DNA sequence is given as TGTGCCAGCAGTTTATCGGTCGGATCGAACACCGGGGAGCTGTTTTTT. This yields the protein CASSLSVGSNTGELFF.